This TCR beta chain was obtained from a study of vaccination and CD4 T cells after COVID-19. About this clonotype: No antigen is known for it.

Treatment in this sample: approximately nine-day PBMC culture with coronavirus spike peptide pools or control peptides (ViraFEST assay). With peptide pools, ViraFEST first expanded antigen-specific T cells and afterwards sequenced their TCRs. Peptide pools at 10 ug/ml and IL-2 at around 10 IU/ml were added to cultures of a few million PBMCs per well. Sequenced with the Oncomine TCR Beta short-read assay was DNA taken from cultured CD4+ T cells. TCRdb re-called the PCR reads with MiXCR, one entry per CDR3 protein. The sample has roughly 10,000 distinct CDR3 sequences, approximately 50% seen once. V dropped 3 bases and J dropped 2 bases, with 11 bases sitting between them. CDR3 length equals 13 residues. Germline loops: CDR1 GTSNPN, CDR2 SVGIG (reference sequence).

The rearrangement links TRBV30 to TRBJ2-7; D gene unclear. Sequencing used CD4+ T cells from blood, cultured in vitro. The origin of this receptor is a human donor who had recovered from COVID-19. The CDR3 DNA reads as TGTGCCTGGAGGGCAGAGCAAGCCTACGAGCAGTACTTC. It yields the protein CAWRAEQAYEQYF.